This paragraph covers one TCR beta chain sequence. The assay was immunoSEQ multiplex PCR, and TCRdb's table has in-frame clones only and misses some. Among 30,000 to 35,000 clones, roughly 77% were seen once, and the ten largest hold 20% to 25%. This sample is drawn from a study of radiotherapy plus CTLA-4 blockade in lung cancer. This CDR3 region has 17 residues. Germline V gene data show CDR1 as SGHTA and CDR2 as FQGTGA. Between the trimmed V and J ends, which lost 5 bases and 6 bases, there was a span of 24 bases. The source of this sequence is a human donor with non-small cell lung cancer that progressed on radiotherapy plus ipilimumab. The chain is built from TRBV7-3 and TRBJ2-3; no definite D call. Sequenced material: peripheral blood, taken from a patient treated with radiotherapy plus ipilimumab. DNA of the CDR3: TGTGCCAGCAGCCCCCTTTTTGGGCAACCCGGTGAGGATACGCAGTATTTT. As protein: CASSPLFGQPGEDTQYF.